In this sample, the clone carrying this TCR beta chain turned up a few times. Antigen unknown. The data were obtained in a study of T cells after yellow fever vaccination. Study results and limitations: Detected again after the booster were most primary-vaccination clones, at 96% CD4 and 88% CD8.

TCRdb re-analysed the 5' RACE reads in MiXCR, keeping a single row per CDR3 protein. This table has roughly 330,000 distinct CDR3 sequences, around 6.8% appearing once. This CDR3 contains 17 residues. Germline V gives CDR1 ENHRY, CDR2 SYGVKD. The V gene lost 5 bases and the J gene lost 0 bases, with 17 bases spanning the gap. The chain recombines TRBV10-3 with TRBJ1-5, with D perhaps matching TRBD1 (5 bases). The clonotype originates from a man in his late teens or twenties who received the YFV17D yellow fever vaccine. The sample in question was PBMCs, obtained roughly 46 days after the first yellow fever vaccination. The chain's CDR3 is CAISPGRGVFSNQPQHF. The CDR3 coding sequence is TGTGCCATCAGTCCGGGGCGAGGGGTTTTTAGCAATCAGCCCCAGCATTTT.